This record looks at one T cell receptor (beta chain) sequence and its context. Its target is unknown. The sample has other DNA sequences that encode this CDR3 too. CDR1 and CDR2 from the germline V gene are MNHEY and SVGAGI. The trim removed 6 bases at V and 1 base at J, leaving 2 bases unmatched. This CDR3 is 14 amino acids long. With 60 Vbeta and 13 Jbeta primers, the PCR was carried out. TCRdb's copy holds only in-frame clones and misses some; the assay was immunoSEQ multiplex PCR. This table holds around 150,000 clones, roughly 79% found once. These data come from a study of cytomegalovirus exposure and HLA in healthy donors. Study-wide results and caveats: Through in vitro validation, three CMV-associated chains were shown to be specific for CMV antigens.

This receptor was obtained from a male donor in good health and CMV-seronegative. The sample taken for sequencing was PBMCs. The J gene is TRBJ2-7, the V gene TRBV6-5; TRBD1 matches at 11 bases. In DNA, the CDR3 is TGTGCCAGCAGAGGGACAGGGGGGTCCTACGAGCAGTACTTC. Encoded protein: CASRGTGGSYEQYF.